Presented here are 4 T cell receptor beta chains from one specimen sequenced in a study of blood T cell repertoires in COVID-19. Repertoires were generated with immunoSEQ multiplex PCR, while TCRdb's copy carries only in-frame clones and drops some. The table records over 200,000 clones, about 73% of them present only once. The sample comprised peripheral blood. The receptor set was obtained from an elderly woman with acute or convalescent COVID-19.

The chain joins TRBV6-6 to TRBJ2-2; 12 bases are shared with TRBD2. With V trimmed by 5 bases and J by 6 bases, 10 bases remained unmatched. The CDR3 spans 17 residues. Per germline, CDR1 MNHNY and CDR2 SVGAGI (reference sequence). CDR3 DNA sequence: TGTGCCAGCAGTCGCTCTAGACTAGCGGGAGTGCCCGGGGAGCTGTTTTTT. Encoded protein: CASSRSRLAGVPGELFF.

The rearrangement links TRBV9 to TRBJ2-5; 7 nucleotides agree with TRBD2. Trimming removed 10 bases from V and 2 bases from J; junction bases left unmatched: 8. CDR1 is SGDLS and CDR2 is YYNGEE in the germline V gene. CDR3 length: 13 amino acids. The CDR3 region is CAPPTGGQETQYF. The CDR3 nucleotides are TGTGCCCCCCCCACCGGGGGGCAAGAGACCCAGTACTTC.

This chain joins TRBV20-1 and TRBJ2-1, with D possibly TRBD2 on 6 matching bases. V was shortened by 3 bases and J by 6 bases, with 15 bases between the two germline ends. From germline, CDR1 is DFQATT and CDR2 SNEGSKA (reference sequence). The CDR3 is 14 amino acids. CDR3 amino acids: CSASEGGGANEQFF. The CDR3 nucleotides read TGCAGTGCTAGTGAAGGAGGCGGGGCCAATGAGCAGTTCTTC.

This chain joins TRBV6-5 and TRBJ2-3; unclear D gene. Germline V gene sequence: CDR1 MNHEY, CDR2 SVGAGI. CDR3 length: 11 residues. The CDR3 loop is CATWSTDTQYF. In DNA form, the CDR3 reads TGTGCGACTTGGAGTACAGATACGCAGTATTTT.